The text below deals with one TCR beta chain. The target antigen is unknown. Sequencing used immunoSEQ multiplex PCR; TCRdb keeps in-frame clones, though not all of them. This sample has 50,000 to 75,000 clones, with around nine tenths found just once. Germline values: CDR1 SGHTA, CDR2 FQGNSA. This CDR3 comprises 12 residues. V was pared by 4 bases and J by 11 bases, with 14 bases between. The entry originates in a study of OX40 agonist ivuxolimab in advanced cancers. Study-wide context: Of the participants, more than 35% had some prior anti-PD-1, anti-PD-L1 or anti-CTLA-4 therapy, which was allowed.

Findings of the study overall: Circulating CD4+ and CD8+ T cells showed clonal expansion by week 6 at 0.1 to 3.0 mg/kg. Low levels of normalized T-cell clonal expansion also appeared in some nonresponders.

Researchers took blood at baseline, on cycle 4 day 1, and on cycle 7 day 1. The clonotype originates from an adult with an advanced solid tumor such as melanoma, head and neck, liver or kidney cancer. The specimen was CD4+ or CD8+ T cells sorted from blood, collected in a trial of the OX40 agonist ivuxolimab. The rearrangement joins TRBV7-2 to TRBJ1-1; D possibly corresponds to TRBD1 (5 bases). CDR3 protein: CASSSGTWLAFF. The CDR3 DNA sequence: TGTGCCAGCAGCTCGGGGACTTGGCTGGCTTTCTTT.